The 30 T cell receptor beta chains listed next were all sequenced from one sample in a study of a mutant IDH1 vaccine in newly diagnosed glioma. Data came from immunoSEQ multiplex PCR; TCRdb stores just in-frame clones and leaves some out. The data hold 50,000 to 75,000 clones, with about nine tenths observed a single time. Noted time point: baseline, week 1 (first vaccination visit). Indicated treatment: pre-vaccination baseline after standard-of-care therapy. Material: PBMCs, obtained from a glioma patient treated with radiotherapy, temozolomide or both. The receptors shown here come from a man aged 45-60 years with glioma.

CDR3 loop: CASSEDGSYEQYF. CDR3 coding DNA: TGTGCCAGCAGCGAGGACGGCTCCTACGAGCAGTACTTC. This chain connects TRBV11-2 to TRBJ2-7; D remains unclear. The germline V gene has CDR1 SGHAT and CDR2 FQNNGV. Trimming took off 5 bases at V and 0 bases at J, with 8 bases between the two ends. The CDR3 is 13 amino acids.

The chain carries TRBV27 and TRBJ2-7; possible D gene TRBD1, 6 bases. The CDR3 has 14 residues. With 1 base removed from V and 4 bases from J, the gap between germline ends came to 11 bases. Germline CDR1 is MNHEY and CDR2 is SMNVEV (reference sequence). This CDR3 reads CASSLLGAGYEQYF. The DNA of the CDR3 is TGTGCCAGCAGTTTATTGGGGGCTGGATACGAGCAGTACTTC.

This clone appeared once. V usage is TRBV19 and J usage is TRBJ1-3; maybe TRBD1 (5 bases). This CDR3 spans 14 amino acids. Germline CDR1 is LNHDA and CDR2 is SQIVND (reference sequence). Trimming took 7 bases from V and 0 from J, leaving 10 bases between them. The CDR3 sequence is CASTRGGSGNTIYF. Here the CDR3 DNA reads TGTGCCAGTACCCGGGGGGGCTCTGGAAACACCATATATTTT.

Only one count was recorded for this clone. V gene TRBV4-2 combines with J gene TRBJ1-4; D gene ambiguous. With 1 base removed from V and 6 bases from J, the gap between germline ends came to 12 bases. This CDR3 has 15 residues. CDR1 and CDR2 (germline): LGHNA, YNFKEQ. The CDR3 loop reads CASSQAGIGDEKLFF. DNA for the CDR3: TGTGCCAGCAGCCAAGCGGGGATAGGCGATGAAAAACTGTTTTTT.

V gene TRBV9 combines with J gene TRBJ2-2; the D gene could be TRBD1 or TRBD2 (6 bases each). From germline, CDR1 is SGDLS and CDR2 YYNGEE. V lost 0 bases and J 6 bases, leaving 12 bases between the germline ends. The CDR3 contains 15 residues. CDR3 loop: CASSVDGGLAGELFF. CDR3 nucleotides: TGTGCCAGCAGCGTAGATGGGGGGCTAGCCGGGGAGCTGTTTTTT.

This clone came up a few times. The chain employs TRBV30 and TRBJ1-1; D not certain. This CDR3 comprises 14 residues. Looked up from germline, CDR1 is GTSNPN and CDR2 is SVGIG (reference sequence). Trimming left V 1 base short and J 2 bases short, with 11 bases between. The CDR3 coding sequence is TGTGCCTGGAGTGCCGAAATAGTTAACACTGAAGCTTTCTTT. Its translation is CAWSAEIVNTEAFF.

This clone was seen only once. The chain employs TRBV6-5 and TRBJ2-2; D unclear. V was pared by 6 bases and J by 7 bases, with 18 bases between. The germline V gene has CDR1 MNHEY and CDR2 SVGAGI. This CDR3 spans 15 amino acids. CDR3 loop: CASSLGPLGYGELFF. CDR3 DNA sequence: TGTGCCAGCAGCTTAGGCCCGCTTGGGTACGGGGAGCTGTTTTTT.

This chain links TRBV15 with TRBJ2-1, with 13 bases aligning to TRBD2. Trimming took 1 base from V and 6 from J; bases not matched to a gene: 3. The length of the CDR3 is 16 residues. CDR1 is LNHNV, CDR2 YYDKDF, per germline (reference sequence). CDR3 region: CATSRGTSGSFNEQFF. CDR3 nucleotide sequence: TGTGCCACCAGCAGAGGGACTAGCGGGAGTTTCAATGAGCAGTTCTTC.

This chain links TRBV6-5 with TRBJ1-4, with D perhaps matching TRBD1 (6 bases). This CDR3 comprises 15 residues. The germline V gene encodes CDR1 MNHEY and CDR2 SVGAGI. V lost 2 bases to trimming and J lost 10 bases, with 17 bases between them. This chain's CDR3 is CASSYGGPSQRKLFF. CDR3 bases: TGTGCCAGCAGTTACGGGGGGCCATCTCAGAGAAAACTGTTTTTT.

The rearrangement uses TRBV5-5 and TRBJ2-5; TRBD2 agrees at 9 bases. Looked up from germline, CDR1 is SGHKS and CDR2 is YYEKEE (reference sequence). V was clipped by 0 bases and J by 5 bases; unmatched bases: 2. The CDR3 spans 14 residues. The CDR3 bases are TGTGCCAGCAGCTTGGGACTAGCGGCGGAGACCCAGTACTTC. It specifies CASSLGLAAETQYF.

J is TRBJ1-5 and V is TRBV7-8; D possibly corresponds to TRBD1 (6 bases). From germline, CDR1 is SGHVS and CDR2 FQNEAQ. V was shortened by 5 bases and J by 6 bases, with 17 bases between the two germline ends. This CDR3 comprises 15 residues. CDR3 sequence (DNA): TGTGCCAGCAGCCCATCGATGGGGGCGGGTCAGCCCCAGCATTTT. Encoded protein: CASSPSMGAGQPQHF.

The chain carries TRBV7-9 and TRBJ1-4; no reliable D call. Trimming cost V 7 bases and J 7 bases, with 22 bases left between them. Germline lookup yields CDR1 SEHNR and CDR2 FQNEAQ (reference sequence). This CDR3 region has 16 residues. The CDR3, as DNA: TGTGCCAGCACCACAATTTTAGACACACCGGGTGAAAAACTGTTTTTT. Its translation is CASTTILDTPGEKLFF.

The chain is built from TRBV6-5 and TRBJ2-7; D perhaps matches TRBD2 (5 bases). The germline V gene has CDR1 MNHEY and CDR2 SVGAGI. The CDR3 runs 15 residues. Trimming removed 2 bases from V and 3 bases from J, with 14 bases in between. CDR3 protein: CASSYQATTIYEQYF. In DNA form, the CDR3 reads TGTGCCAGCAGTTACCAGGCAACGACTATCTACGAGCAGTACTTC.

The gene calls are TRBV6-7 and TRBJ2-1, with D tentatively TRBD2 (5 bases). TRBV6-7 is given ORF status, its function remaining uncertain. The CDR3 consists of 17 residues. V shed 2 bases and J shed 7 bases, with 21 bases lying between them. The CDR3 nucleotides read TGTGCCAGCAGTTACCACCCCGACGGGGTGGGCGGGAATGAGCAGTTCTTC. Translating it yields CASSYHPDGVGGNEQFF.

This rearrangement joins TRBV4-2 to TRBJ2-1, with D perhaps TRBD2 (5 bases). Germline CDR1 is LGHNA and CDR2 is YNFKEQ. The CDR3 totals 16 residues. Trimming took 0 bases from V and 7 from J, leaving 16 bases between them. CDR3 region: CASSQELRGPRNEQFF. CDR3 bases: TGTGCCAGCAGCCAAGAGTTGCGAGGGCCTAGGAATGAGCAGTTCTTC.

CDR3 DNA sequence: TGTGCCGGCATCCAGGGGTCTATGGCCGGGGAGCTGTTTTTT. Encoded protein: CAGIQGSMAGELFF. V is TRBV30 and J is TRBJ2-2; TRBD1 might be the D (6 bases). The CDR3 is 14 residues long. Germline CDR1 and CDR2: GTSNPN and SVGIG (reference sequence). Trimming removed 8 bases at V and 6 bases at J, with 19 bases between.

The CDR3: CASRYDRGRGELFF. The CDR3 DNA follows: TGTGCCAGCAGATATGACAGGGGGCGGGGGGAGCTGTTTTTT. The chain is built from TRBV6-5 and TRBJ2-2, with 10 bases that match TRBD1. The V and J ends lost 6 bases and 8 bases, in that order; junction bases with no gene match: 6. The CDR3 spans 14 residues. Germline CDR1 reads MNHEY; CDR2 reads SVGAGI.

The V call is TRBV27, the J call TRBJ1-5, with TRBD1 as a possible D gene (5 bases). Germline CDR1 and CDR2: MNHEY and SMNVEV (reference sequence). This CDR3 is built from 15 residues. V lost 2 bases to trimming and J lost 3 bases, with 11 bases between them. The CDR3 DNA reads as TGTGCCAGCAGTTTAAGGGGACGGATCAATCAGCCCCAGCATTTT. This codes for CASSLRGRINQPQHF.

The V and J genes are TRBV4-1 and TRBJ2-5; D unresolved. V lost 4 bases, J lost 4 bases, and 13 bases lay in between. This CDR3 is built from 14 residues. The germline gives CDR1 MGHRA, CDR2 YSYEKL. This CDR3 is CASSPRDWAETQYF. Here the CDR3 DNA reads TGCGCCAGCAGCCCGAGAGATTGGGCAGAGACCCAGTACTTC.

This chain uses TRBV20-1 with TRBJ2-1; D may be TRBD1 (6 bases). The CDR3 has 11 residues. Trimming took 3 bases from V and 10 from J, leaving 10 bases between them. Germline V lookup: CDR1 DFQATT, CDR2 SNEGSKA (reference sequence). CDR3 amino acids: CSASRGWEQFF. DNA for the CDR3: TGCAGTGCTAGCAGGGGCTGGGAGCAGTTCTTC.

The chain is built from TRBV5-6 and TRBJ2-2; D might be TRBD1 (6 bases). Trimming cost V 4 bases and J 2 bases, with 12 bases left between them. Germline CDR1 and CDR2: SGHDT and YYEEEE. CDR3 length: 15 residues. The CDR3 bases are TGTGCCAGCAGCCAGGGACACCTCAACACCGGGGAGCTGTTTTTT. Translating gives CASSQGHLNTGELFF.

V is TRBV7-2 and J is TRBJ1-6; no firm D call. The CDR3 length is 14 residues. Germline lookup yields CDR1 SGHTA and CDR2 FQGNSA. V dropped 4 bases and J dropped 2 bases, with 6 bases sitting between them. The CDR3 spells CASSSGAYNSPLHF. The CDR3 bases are TGTGCCAGCAGCTCCGGGGCCTATAATTCACCCCTCCACTTT. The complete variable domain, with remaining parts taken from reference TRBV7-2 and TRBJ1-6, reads GAGVSQSPSNKVTEKGKDVELRCDPISGHTALYWYRQSLGQGLEFLIYFQGNSAPDKSGLPSDRFSAERTGGSVSTLTIQRTQQEDSAVYLCASSSGAYNSPLHFGNGTRLTVT.

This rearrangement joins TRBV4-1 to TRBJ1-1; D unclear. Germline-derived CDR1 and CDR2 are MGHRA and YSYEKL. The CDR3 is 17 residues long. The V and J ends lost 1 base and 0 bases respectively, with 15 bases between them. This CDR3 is CASSQGVLGSMNTEAFF. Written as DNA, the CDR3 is TGCGCCAGCAGCCAAGGAGTTTTGGGATCCATGAACACTGAAGCTTTCTTT.

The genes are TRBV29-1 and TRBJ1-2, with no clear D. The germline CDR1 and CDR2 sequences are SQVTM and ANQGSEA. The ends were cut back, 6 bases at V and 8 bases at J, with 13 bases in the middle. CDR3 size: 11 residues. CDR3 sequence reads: CSVRDGGGYTF. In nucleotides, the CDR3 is TGCAGCGTCAGAGACGGTGGAGGCTACACCTTC.

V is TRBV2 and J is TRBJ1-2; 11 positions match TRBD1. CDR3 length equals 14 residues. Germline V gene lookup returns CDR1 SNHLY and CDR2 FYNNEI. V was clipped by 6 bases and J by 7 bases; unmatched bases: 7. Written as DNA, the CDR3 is TGTGCCAGCAGGCCGGGACAGGGGGTATCTGGCTACACCTTC. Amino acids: CASRPGQGVSGYTF.

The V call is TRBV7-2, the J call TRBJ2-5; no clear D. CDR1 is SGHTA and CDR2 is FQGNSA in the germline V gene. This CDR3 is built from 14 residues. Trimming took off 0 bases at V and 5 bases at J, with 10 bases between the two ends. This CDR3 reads CASSLAGQRETQYF. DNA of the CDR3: TGTGCCAGCAGCTTAGCGGGCCAGAGGGAGACCCAGTACTTC. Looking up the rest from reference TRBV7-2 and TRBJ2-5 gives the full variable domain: GAGVSQSPSNKVTEKGKDVELRCDPISGHTALYWYRQSLGQGLEFLIYFQGNSAPDKSGLPSDRFSAERTGGSVSTLTIQRTQQEDSAVYLCASSLAGQRETQYFGPGTRLLVL.

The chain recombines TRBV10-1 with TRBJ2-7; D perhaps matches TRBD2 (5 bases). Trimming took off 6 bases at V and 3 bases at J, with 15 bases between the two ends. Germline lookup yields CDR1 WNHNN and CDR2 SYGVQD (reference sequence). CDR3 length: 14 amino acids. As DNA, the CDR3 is TGCGCCAGCAGCCTGGGGAGAGGGAGCTACGAGCAGTACTTC. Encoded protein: CASSLGRGSYEQYF.

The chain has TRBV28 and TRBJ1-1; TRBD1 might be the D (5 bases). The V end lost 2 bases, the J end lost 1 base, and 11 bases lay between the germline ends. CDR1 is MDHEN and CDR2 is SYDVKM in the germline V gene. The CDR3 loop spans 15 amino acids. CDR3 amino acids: CASSLTGTENTEAFF. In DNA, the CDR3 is TGTGCCAGCAGTTTAACCGGGACGGAGAACACTGAAGCTTTCTTT.

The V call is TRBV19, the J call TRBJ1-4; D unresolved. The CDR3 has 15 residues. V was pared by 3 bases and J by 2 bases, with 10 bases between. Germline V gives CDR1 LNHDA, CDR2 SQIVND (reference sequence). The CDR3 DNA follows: TGTGCCAGTAGTATTATCCGAGCGACTAATGAAAAACTGTTTTTT. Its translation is CASSIIRATNEKLFF.

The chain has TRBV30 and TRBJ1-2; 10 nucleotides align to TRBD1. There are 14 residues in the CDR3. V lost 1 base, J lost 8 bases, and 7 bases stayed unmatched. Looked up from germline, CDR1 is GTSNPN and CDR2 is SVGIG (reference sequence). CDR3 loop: CAWSGDRGRRGYTF. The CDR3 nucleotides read TGTGCCTGGAGTGGGGACAGGGGACGCCGCGGCTACACCTTC.